The next 15 T cell receptor beta chains were all read from a single sample in a study of blood T cell repertoires in COVID-19. Sequencing used immunoSEQ multiplex PCR; TCRdb keeps in-frame clones, though not all of them. This repertoire shows 180,000 or so clones, 75% to 90% found once; its top ten account for 6.5% to 7.5%. What was sequenced was peripheral blood. Source of these receptors: a woman between 40 and 55 years old with COVID-19, enrolled during active disease.

This clone was detected only a few times. For the CDR3, the DNA is TGTGCCAGCAGTGAAGCGCGGGTAGATGGCTACACCTTC. Its translation: CASSEARVDGYTF. This chain links TRBV2 with TRBJ1-2; D is unclear. The CDR3 has 13 residues. Germline assignment: CDR1 SNHLY and CDR2 FYNNEI. V was shortened by 0 bases and J by 6 bases, with 8 bases between the two germline ends.

The rearrangement joins TRBV5-8 to TRBJ1-2, with TRBD1 as a possible D gene (6 bases). Trimming took 0 bases from V and 4 from J, leaving 10 bases between them. CDR1 is SGHTS, CDR2 YDEGEE, per germline. The CDR3 is 14 amino acids. CDR3 sequence (DNA): TGTGCCAGCAGCTTGGCACAGGGCTCCTATGGCTACACCTTC. Its translation is CASSLAQGSYGYTF. The full variable domain, its missing parts supplied by reference TRBV5-8 and TRBJ1-2, is EAGVTQSPTHLIKTRGQQATLRCSPISGHTSVYWYQQALGLGLQFLLWYDEGEERNRGNFPPRFSGRQFPNYSSELNVNALELEDSALYLCASSLAQGSYGYTFGSGTRLTVV.

The chain's CDR3 is CASSYSTVYGYTF. DNA for the CDR3: TGTGCCAGCAGTTACTCGACAGTTTATGGCTACACCTTC. The J gene is TRBJ1-2, the V gene TRBV6-5; D is possibly TRBD1 (5 bases). Trimming pared 0 bases from V and 5 bases from J, leaving 7 bases between. The CDR3 is made up of 13 amino acids. Per the germline V gene, CDR1 is MNHEY and CDR2 is SVGAGI.

The rearrangement joins TRBV7-9 to TRBJ1-2, with no clear D. Germline-derived CDR1 and CDR2 are SEHNR and FQNEAQ (reference sequence). This CDR3 is 14 amino acids long. V gave up 2 bases and J gave up 4 bases, with 11 bases separating them. CDR3 sequence: CASSLPLASYGYTF. CDR3 DNA sequence: TGTGCCAGCAGCTTACCTTTGGCTTCCTATGGCTACACCTTC.

V gene TRBV23-1 combines with J gene TRBJ2-7; 9 bases align to TRBD1. TRBV23-1 is recorded as an ORF, its role being uncertain. CDR3 size: 13 residues. Germline trimming cut 4 bases from V and 7 bases from J; bases unmatched to any gene: 5. DNA for the CDR3: TGCGCCAGCAGTCGGGACAGGGAGCGGGAGCAGTACTTC. Encoded protein: CASSRDREREQYF.

The J gene is TRBJ1-6, the V gene TRBV25-1; D perhaps matches TRBD1 (6 bases). Germline CDR1 and CDR2: MGHDK and SYGVNS. The CDR3 spans 15 residues. The germline V and J ends were trimmed by 8 bases and 10 bases, with 21 bases remaining between them. The CDR3 sequence is CASSQSAGESSPLHF. CDR3 coding DNA: TGTGCCAGCTCTCAAAGCGCAGGGGAGAGCTCACCCCTCCACTTT.

The chain joins TRBV6-4 to TRBJ2-4; TRBD2 aligns across 11 bases. The germline V gene encodes CDR1 MRHNA and CDR2 SNTAGT. With V trimmed by 0 bases and J by 6 bases, 1 base remained unmatched. The CDR3 spans 15 residues. CDR3 residues: CASSDSSGGANIQYF. The CDR3 DNA sequence: TGTGCCAGCAGTGACTCTAGCGGGGGGGCAAACATTCAGTACTTC.

This chain joins TRBV5-8 and TRBJ1-3; D may be TRBD1 (5 bases). This CDR3 comprises 16 residues. CDR1 SGHTS and CDR2 YDEGEE come from the germline V gene. The V gene lost 3 bases and the J gene lost 4 bases, with 17 bases spanning the gap. CDR3 nucleotides: TGTGCCAGCAGCTCATGGGCAGGGAAGGTCGGAAACACCATATATTTT. This sequence encodes CASSSWAGKVGNTIYF.

The chain carries TRBV29-1 and TRBJ2-7; the D is unclear. Between the trimmed V and J ends, which lost 0 bases and 5 bases, there was a span of 8 bases. Germline values: CDR1 SQVTM, CDR2 ANQGSEA. CDR3 size: 12 residues. The CDR3 region is CSVEDVRDEQYF. In DNA form, the CDR3 reads TGCAGCGTTGAAGATGTACGGGACGAGCAGTACTTC.

CDR3 amino acids: CASNPGVPNYGYTF. The CDR3 nucleotides are TGTGCCAGCAATCCGGGAGTACCTAACTATGGCTACACCTTC. V and J are TRBV2 and TRBJ1-2; D gene ambiguous. CDR3 size: 14 residues. CDR1 and CDR2 (germline): SNHLY, FYNNEI. Deletions cut 7 bases from V and 0 bases from J, with 12 bases between.

The genes are TRBV10-3 and TRBJ1-2, with TRBD1 as a possible D gene (6 bases). V gave up 5 bases and J gave up 7 bases, with 14 bases separating them. Germline CDR1 and CDR2: ENHRY and SYGVKD. The CDR3 is made up of 13 amino acids. This CDR3 is CAISPDRPSGYTF. The CDR3 DNA reads TGTGCCATCAGTCCGGACAGACCTAGTGGCTACACCTTC.

V and J are TRBV3-1 (or the pseudogene TRBV3-2) and TRBJ1-1; a possible D gene is TRBD1 (6 bases). Germline V gives CDR1 LGHDT, CDR2 YNNKEL (reference sequence). Trimming removed 3 bases at V and 4 bases at J, with 15 bases between. CDR3 length: 15 amino acids. As DNA, the CDR3 is TGTGCCAGCAGCCATCGAACAGGGCCCAGCACTGAAGCTTTCTTT. Its translation is CASSHRTGPSTEAFF.

The gene calls are TRBV5-4 and TRBJ2-5, with 8 bases fitting TRBD2. V was pared by 7 bases and J by 4 bases, with 6 bases of the junction left unmatched. CDR1 and CDR2 from the germline V gene are SGHNT and YYREEE (reference sequence). The CDR3 is 13 amino acids. The CDR3 DNA reads TGTGCCAGCTCGGGAGGGCGCGGAGAGACCCAGTACTTC. Translating gives CASSGGRGETQYF.

The chain is built from TRBV5-6 and TRBJ1-1; no clear D. Germline V gives CDR1 SGHDT, CDR2 YYEEEE. There are 13 residues in the CDR3. CDR3 residues: CLTGVQVNTEAFF. The CDR3 DNA sequence: TGTTTAACGGGAGTGCAGGTGAACACTGAAGCTTTCTTT.

The CDR3 DNA is TGCGCCAGCAGCCACGGGGACAGTAGCACAGATACGCAGTATTTT. Protein: CASSHGDSSTDTQYF. The V gene is TRBV4-1, the J gene TRBJ2-3; 7 positions agree with TRBD1. Germline assignment: CDR1 MGHRA and CDR2 YSYEKL. The CDR3 covers 15 residues. V lost 3 bases, J lost 0 bases, and 3 bases stayed unmatched.